The 30 T cell receptor beta chains below come from one sample, sequenced in a study of shared clonotypes between healthy human individuals. Terminally differentiated effector memory CD45RA+ cells were excluded by CCR7 positive selection of CD45RO-negative cells. Sequenced by immunoSEQ multiplex PCR; TCRdb stores in-frame clones only, minus some. The sample holds about 2,100,000 clones, approximately 94% seen once. The sequenced sample consisted of naive CD8+ T cells from PBMCs. The receptors here all came from a man aged 18-30 years in good health. Some clones in this sample may be carry-over from other donors' samples.

A note on this clone: The sample carries other DNA sequences with the same CDR3. The chain uses TRBV28 and TRBJ2-1; 9 bases are shared with TRBD1. The germline V gene has CDR1 MDHEN and CDR2 SYDVKM. V shed 6 bases, J shed 4 bases, and the junction held 7 bases outside the gene matches. The CDR3 extends over 15 amino acids. The CDR3 nucleotides are TGTGCCAGCAGCTCCCGGGACAGGGTTTACAATGAGCAGTTCTTC. Protein sequence: CASSSRDRVYNEQFF.

The chain uses TRBV4-3 and TRBJ2-7; 9 nucleotides align to TRBD2. Germline V gene lookup returns CDR1 LGHNA and CDR2 YSLEER. The CDR3 runs to 16 residues. J lost 2 bases, V lost 0 bases, and 5 bases had no gene match. The CDR3 DNA follows: TGCGCCAGCAGCCAAGAACTAGCGGGCCGCGCCTACGAGCAGTACTTC. Amino acids: CASSQELAGRAYEQYF.

This clone showed up just once. The gene calls are TRBV27 and TRBJ2-2; TRBD1 agrees at 8 bases. The V and J ends lost 3 bases and 6 bases, in that order; junction bases with no gene match: 3. The CDR3 totals 14 residues. Germline V gene sequence: CDR1 MNHEY, CDR2 SMNVEV (reference sequence). This CDR3 reads CASSLDRAPGELFF. The CDR3 nucleotides read TGTGCCAGCAGTTTGGACAGGGCTCCCGGGGAGCTGTTTTTT.

The count of this clone is one. V usage is TRBV27 and J usage is TRBJ1-5; 9 bases are shared with TRBD1. Trimming took 5 bases from V and 5 from J; bases not matched to a gene: 7. CDR1 MNHEY and CDR2 SMNVEV come from the germline V gene (reference sequence). The CDR3 is made up of 15 amino acids. CDR3 in amino acids: CASSDRGVGDQPQHF. The CDR3 coding sequence is TGTGCCAGCAGTGACAGGGGGGTGGGGGATCAGCCCCAGCATTTT.

The chain recombines TRBV7-7 with TRBJ2-2; 13 nucleotides match TRBD2. The CDR3 is made up of 20 amino acids. After removal of 4 bases from V and 0 bases from J, the junction contained 11 bases not matched to a gene. Germline CDR1 SSHAT, CDR2 FNYEAQ (reference sequence). The CDR3 sequence is CASSSPSDGLAGANTGELFF. In nucleotides, the CDR3 is TGTGCCAGCAGCTCTCCCTCTGACGGACTAGCGGGAGCGAACACCGGGGAGCTGTTTTTT.

The gene calls are TRBV19 and TRBJ1-1; 8 bases map to TRBD1. CDR1 and CDR2 from the germline V gene are LNHDA and SQIVND (reference sequence). After removal of 7 bases from V and 4 bases from J, the junction contained 8 bases not matched to a gene. This CDR3 has 14 residues. CDR3 nucleotide sequence: TGTGCCAGTACCAGGCAGGGGGCCGGCACTGAAGCTTTCTTT. Its protein is CASTRQGAGTEAFF.

On this clone: Other DNA sequences in this specimen translate into the identical CDR3. The rearrangement uses TRBV27 and TRBJ2-7, with a possible D match to TRBD1 (6 bases). The CDR3 covers 13 residues. Trimming pared 8 bases from V and 1 base from J, leaving 12 bases between. Germline assignment: CDR1 MNHEY and CDR2 SMNVEV (reference sequence). CDR3: CASALGQSYEQYF. CDR3 in DNA: TGTGCCAGCGCGCTCGGACAGTCCTACGAGCAGTACTTC.

V and J are TRBV21-1 and TRBJ1-5. TRBV21-1 corresponds to a pseudogene. The length of the CDR3 is 13 residues. CDR3 in amino acids: CASSDGANQPQHF. CDR3 nucleotide sequence: TGTGCCAGCTCGGACGGCGCCAATCAGCCCCAGCATTTT.

The CDR3 loop reads CASSQNIGEPFELFF. The CDR3 bases are TGTGCCAGCAGCCAAAACATAGGAGAACCTTTTGAACTGTTTTTT. V is TRBV4-2 and J is TRBJ1-4; D uncertain. The germline V gene encodes CDR1 LGHNA and CDR2 YNFKEQ. V lost 2 bases and J 12 bases, leaving 19 bases between the germline ends. CDR3 length: 15 amino acids.

The chain combines TRBV28 with TRBJ2-3, with 7 bases aligning to TRBD1. The CDR3 covers 15 residues. V dropped 1 base and J dropped 1; count of bases not matched to a gene: 2. The V gene's germline CDR1 is MDHEN and CDR2 SYDVKM. The DNA for the CDR3 is TGTGCCAGCAGTTTATTTGGGACAGGCACAGATACGCAGTATTTT. This sequence encodes CASSLFGTGTDTQYF.

The V and J genes are TRBV7-2 and TRBJ1-1; tentative D call: TRBD1 (5 bases). This CDR3 spans 13 amino acids. The V gene lost 5 bases and the J gene lost 1 base, with 8 bases spanning the gap. CDR1 SGHTA and CDR2 FQGNSA come from the germline V gene. In DNA form, the CDR3 reads TGTGCCAGCAGCCACGGACAGAACACTGAAGCTTTCTTT. This translates into CASSHGQNTEAFF.

The V gene is TRBV7-9, the J gene TRBJ2-7; either TRBD1 or TRBD2 may fit D (5 bases each). V lost 7 bases, J lost 7 bases, and 11 bases lay in between. The CDR3 covers 11 residues. In germline, CDR1 is SEHNR, CDR2 FQNEAQ (reference sequence). The CDR3 spells CASTSGPEQYF. The CDR3 DNA is TGTGCCAGCACTTCGGGGCCTGAGCAGTACTTC. The whole variable domain, filled in from reference TRBV7-9 and TRBJ2-7, reads DTGVSQNPRHKITKRGQNVTFRCDPISEHNRLYWYRQTLGQGPEFLTYFQNEAQLEKSRLLSDRFSAERPKGSFSTLEIQRTEQGDSAMYLCASTSGPEQYFGPGTRLTVT.

The rearrangement uses TRBV9 and TRBJ1-2; D unclear. Germline CDR1 SGDLS, CDR2 YYNGEE. This CDR3 is 13 amino acids long. Trimming took 0 bases from V and 5 from J, leaving 8 bases between them. The CDR3 spells CASSVETEYGYTF. The CDR3 DNA follows: TGTGCCAGCAGCGTAGAAACAGAGTATGGCTACACCTTC.

As concerns this clone: Other DNA variants within this sample encode the same CDR3. The V and J genes are TRBV7-9 and TRBJ1-2; tentatively, D is TRBD1 (5 bases). CDR1 and CDR2 (germline): SEHNR, FQNEAQ (reference sequence). The CDR3 sequence is 15 residues long. With 1 base removed from V and 4 bases from J, the gap between germline ends came to 13 bases. CDR3 DNA: TGTGCCAGCAGCTTAGTTGGGGGAAGCGGCTATGGCTACACCTTC. Its translation: CASSLVGGSGYGYTF.

This clone was seen once. This rearrangement joins TRBV5-1 to TRBJ2-3, with D unclear. This CDR3 comprises 15 residues. The V and J ends lost 4 bases and 1 base respectively, with 13 bases between them. Per germline, CDR1 SGHRS and CDR2 YFSETQ. CDR3 region: CASSMRSGGTDTQYF. Here the CDR3 DNA reads TGCGCCAGCAGCATGAGATCGGGTGGCACAGATACGCAGTATTTT.

To note about this clone: This CDR3 is also generated by other DNA sequences in the sample. The rearrangement uses TRBV9 and TRBJ2-5; 16 bases map to TRBD2. With V trimmed by 2 bases and J by 4 bases, 2 bases remained unmatched. Germline assignment: CDR1 SGDLS and CDR2 YYNGEE. The CDR3 is made up of 16 amino acids. The CDR3 DNA reads as TGTGCCAGCAGCGTGGGGACTAGCGGGAGGGGAGAGACCCAGTACTTC. It is translated as CASSVGTSGRGETQYF.

The chain has TRBV4-1 and TRBJ2-1; perhaps TRBD2 as D (6 bases). CDR1 and CDR2 (germline): MGHRA, YSYEKL. Trimming took 1 base from V and 6 from J, leaving 16 bases between them. This CDR3 is built from 16 residues. The chain's CDR3 is CASSQGPGSGVNEQFF. The CDR3 DNA reads as TGCGCCAGCAGCCAAGGACCCGGGAGTGGAGTCAATGAGCAGTTCTTC.

The chain recombines TRBV11-2 with TRBJ2-1; 14 nucleotides match TRBD2. The V gene's germline CDR1 is SGHAT and CDR2 FQNNGV. CDR3 length: 16 residues. The trim removed 4 bases at V and 6 bases at J, leaving 5 bases unmatched. CDR3 sequence reads: CASSSPGTSGSNEQFF. The CDR3, as DNA: TGTGCCAGCAGCTCCCCGGGGACTAGCGGGAGCAATGAGCAGTTCTTC. Filled out from reference TRBV11-2 and TRBJ2-1, the complete variable domain reads EAGVAQSPRYKIIEKRQSVAFWCNPISGHATLYWYQQILGQGPKLLIQFQNNGVVDDSQLPKDRFSAERLKGVDSTLKIQPAKLEDSAVYLCASSSPGTSGSNEQFFGPGTRLTVL.

J is TRBJ2-7 and V is TRBV11-2; no clear D gene. Germline loops: CDR1 SGHAT, CDR2 FQNNGV. V dropped 7 bases and J dropped 0 bases, with 7 bases sitting between them. CDR3 length: 12 amino acids. The CDR3 spells CASTPSSYEQYF. As DNA, the CDR3 is TGTGCCAGCACCCCTAGCTCCTACGAGCAGTACTTC. Looking up the rest from reference TRBV11-2 and TRBJ2-7 gives the full variable domain: EAGVAQSPRYKIIEKRQSVAFWCNPISGHATLYWYQQILGQGPKLLIQFQNNGVVDDSQLPKDRFSAERLKGVDSTLKIQPAKLEDSAVYLCASTPSSYEQYFGPGTRLTVT.

The chain employs TRBV28 and TRBJ2-7, with D perhaps assigned TRBD1 or TRBD2 (5 bases each). With 1 base removed from V and 0 bases from J, the gap between germline ends came to 19 bases. Germline CDR1 reads MDHEN; CDR2 reads SYDVKM. The CDR3 totals 18 residues. The CDR3 DNA follows: TGTGCCAGCAGTTTATCTCAGTGGATAGGGGACGGCTCCTACGAGCAGTACTTC. Amino acids: CASSLSQWIGDGSYEQYF.

This sequence joins TRBV7-2 and TRBJ1-1; no clear D. The CDR3 has 13 amino acids. Trimming took off 2 bases at V and 7 bases at J, with 11 bases between the two ends. Per the germline V gene, CDR1 is SGHTA and CDR2 is FQGNSA. This CDR3 is CASSLSGGIEAFF. The CDR3 DNA reads as TGTGCCAGCAGCTTAAGCGGAGGGATTGAAGCTTTCTTT.

This chain joins TRBV7-9 and TRBJ2-7; 9 nucleotides agree with TRBD2. V dropped 4 bases and J dropped 5; count of bases not matched to a gene: 6. The CDR3 is made up of 14 amino acids. Germline V gives CDR1 SEHNR, CDR2 FQNEAQ (reference sequence). CDR3 nucleotides: TGTGCCAGCAGCTATAGCGGGAGTCGGGACGAGCAGTACTTC. Its protein is CASSYSGSRDEQYF.

V and J are TRBV27 and TRBJ1-1; TRBD1 might be the D (6 bases). CDR1 and CDR2 from the germline V gene are MNHEY and SMNVEV (reference sequence). V lost 5 bases and J lost 8, with 18 bases in between. The CDR3 has 14 amino acids. The CDR3 sequence: CASSPARGLGEAFF. In DNA, the CDR3 is TGTGCCAGCAGTCCAGCGCGGGGGCTGGGGGAAGCTTTCTTT.

The chain recombines TRBV10-3 with TRBJ2-2, with TRBD1 matching over 10 bases. The CDR3 sequence is 16 residues long. CDR1 is ENHRY and CDR2 is SYGVKD in the germline V gene. J gave up 4 bases and V 3 bases, and 5 bases lay outside the gene matches. The CDR3 DNA is TGTGCCATCAGTGACGACAGGGGGCTGGCCACCGGGGAGCTGTTTTTT. As protein: CAISDDRGLATGELFF.

The chain carries TRBV28 and TRBJ2-3, with D possibly matching TRBD2 (6 bases). Trimming shortened V by 6 bases and J by 5 bases, and 9 bases separated the two germline ends. The CDR3 is 12 residues long. Germline V CDR1 and CDR2: MDHEN, SYDVKM. This CDR3 is CASRGREDTQYF. The DNA of the CDR3 is TGTGCCAGCAGGGGGCGGGAAGATACGCAGTATTTT.

The chain recombines TRBV9 with TRBJ1-2; unclear D gene. Per the germline V gene, CDR1 is SGDLS and CDR2 is YYNGEE. V shed 0 bases and J shed 8 bases, with 8 bases lying between them. The CDR3 runs 12 residues. CDR3 sequence: CASSVDKGGYTF. CDR3 nucleotide sequence: TGTGCCAGCAGCGTAGACAAGGGCGGCTACACCTTC.

Regarding this clone: Other DNA sequences of this sample code for an identical CDR3. This chain links TRBV7-2 with TRBJ2-7; 11 bases map to TRBD1. CDR1 SGHTA and CDR2 FQGNSA come from the germline V gene. Germline trimming cut 4 bases from V and 2 bases from J; bases unmatched to any gene: 1. The CDR3 extends over 14 amino acids. The CDR3 protein is CASSSGQGAYEQYF. As DNA, the CDR3 is TGTGCCAGCAGCTCGGGACAGGGGGCCTACGAGCAGTACTTC.

The J gene is TRBJ2-7, the V gene TRBV5-1, with D perhaps matching TRBD1 (6 bases). Deletions cut 0 bases from V and 7 bases from J, with 14 bases between. Per germline, CDR1 SGHRS and CDR2 YFSETQ. The CDR3 has 14 amino acids. The CDR3 DNA reads TGCGCCAGCAGCTTGGTAGGCAGGGGTAAGGAGCAGTACTTC. Translation: CASSLVGRGKEQYF. Complete variable domain (other parts from reference TRBV5-1 and TRBJ2-7): KAGVTQTPRYLIKTRGQQVTLSCSPISGHRSVSWYQQTPGQGLQFLFEYFSETQRNKGNFPGRFSGRQFSNSRSEMNVSTLELGDSALYLCASSLVGRGKEQYFGPGTRLTVT.

Details on this clone: The same CDR3 is also encoded by other DNA sequences in this sample. This chain connects TRBV28 to TRBJ2-3, with 7 positions matching TRBD1. This CDR3 contains 13 residues. The J segment lost 2 bases and the V segment lost 8 bases, leaving 4 bases of the junction unmatched. Germline V CDR1 and CDR2: MDHEN, SYDVKM. The CDR3 nucleotides are TGTGCCAGCTCGGGACAGACCACAGATACGCAGTATTTT. Protein sequence: CASSGQTTDTQYF.

The rearrangement joins TRBV27 to TRBJ2-1, with D possibly TRBD2 on 5 matching bases. V lost 4 bases and J lost 9, with 10 bases in between. Germline loops: CDR1 MNHEY, CDR2 SMNVEV (reference sequence). The CDR3 sequence is 12 residues long. CDR3 DNA: TGTGCCAGCAGTTACCTAGCTGTTGAGCAGTTCTTC. Its protein is CASSYLAVEQFF.